This T cell receptor beta chain was sequenced during a study of blood T cell repertoires in COVID-19. Study context: Collection of acute and convalescent COVID-19 samples took place in the United States, Italy and Spain. The analysed material was cDNA or gDNA that came from T cells, B-cell-depleted T cells, or PBMCs.

The germline CDR1 and CDR2 sequences are SGHDT and YYEEEE. The CDR3 loop spans 14 amino acids. The germline V and J ends were trimmed by 4 bases and 7 bases, with 18 bases remaining between them. Per the original methods: Counts of nucleated cells, estimated from reference gene primer amplification, were obtained. The assay was immunoSEQ multiplex PCR, and TCRdb's table has in-frame clones only and misses some. The V and J calls and clone size come from that table; D and trimming were worked out from the DNA. Of some 150,000 clones listed, 81% were seen once; the top ten hold roughly 8.8%. The sequence derives from a human donor with acute or convalescent COVID-19. The donor label of this sample is uncertain. The gene calls are TRBV5-6 and TRBJ2-7; a weak D match, TRBD2 (5 bases). Sample: peripheral blood. CDR3 protein: CASSLIGVATEQYF. The CDR3 DNA sequence: TGTGCCAGCAGCCTAATCGGGGTCGCGACGGAGCAGTACTTC.